The next 29 T cell receptor beta chains were all read from a single sample in a study of blood T cell repertoires in COVID-19. The repertoire was sequenced with immunoSEQ multiplex PCR; TCRdb's copy has only in-frame clones and lacks some. The sample holds under 300,000 clones, over 75% seen once. The sample taken for sequencing was peripheral blood. The receptors here all came from a woman aged 40 to 49 who had recovered from COVID-19.

The chain employs TRBV4-2 and TRBJ2-1, with 8 bases identical to TRBD2. V lost 4 bases to trimming and J lost 0 bases; unmatched junction nucleotides: 17. Germline CDR1 is LGHNA and CDR2 is YNFKEQ. The CDR3 consists of 20 residues. The CDR3 is CASSRQMGLGSSSSYNEQFF. In DNA, the CDR3 is TGTGCCAGCAGCCGGCAAATGGGACTAGGGTCATCTAGCTCCTACAATGAGCAGTTCTTC.

The chain uses TRBV18 and TRBJ1-6, with 7 bases matching TRBD1. The V and J ends lost 6 bases and 7 bases, in that order; junction bases with no gene match: 6. The CDR3 covers 14 residues. CDR1 is KGHSH, CDR2 LQKENI, per germline. CDR3 nucleotides: TGTGCCAGCTCGTACGGGACAGAAAATTCACCCCTCCACTTT. Encoded protein: CASSYGTENSPLHF.

The J gene is TRBJ2-5, the V gene TRBV5-5, with a possible D match to TRBD1 (5 bases). Germline CDR1 is SGHKS and CDR2 is YYEKEE (reference sequence). The CDR3 contains 12 residues. V lost 4 bases and J lost 2, with 6 bases in between. The CDR3 loop is CASSGAQETQYF. CDR3 coding DNA: TGTGCCAGCAGCGGGGCGCAAGAGACCCAGTACTTC.

This chain connects TRBV30 to TRBJ1-5; D gene unclear. CDR1 is GTSNPN and CDR2 is SVGIG in the germline V gene (reference sequence). V dropped 0 bases and J dropped 0 bases, with 15 bases sitting between them. The length of the CDR3 is 17 residues. The DNA for the CDR3 is TGTGCCTGGAGTGTCCAGCACAGTACCTATAGCAATCAGCCCCAGCATTTT. Its translation is CAWSVQHSTYSNQPQHF.

V usage is TRBV15 and J usage is TRBJ2-5, with 10 nucleotides matching TRBD2. The CDR3 sequence is 15 residues long. Germline-derived CDR1 and CDR2 are LNHNV and YYDKDF (reference sequence). The ends lost 3 bases at V and 5 bases at J; junction bases unmatched: 6. The CDR3 loop reads CATSRPASGSETQYF. The CDR3 bases are TGTGCCACCAGCAGGCCCGCTAGCGGGAGTGAGACCCAGTACTTC.

This chain connects TRBV2 to TRBJ2-2, with 8 bases aligning to TRBD1. V lost 6 bases, J lost 8 bases, and 17 bases stayed unmatched. This CDR3 has 17 amino acids. The germline V gene has CDR1 SNHLY and CDR2 FYNNEI. CDR3 region: CASRDPLTGTGVGELFF. Here the CDR3 DNA reads TGTGCCAGCAGGGACCCACTTACAGGGACAGGCGTAGGGGAGCTGTTTTTT.

The count of this clone is one. The chain carries TRBV13 and TRBJ1-3, with 9 bases lining up with TRBD1. J gave up 0 bases and V 4 bases, and 7 bases lay outside the gene matches. This CDR3 contains 17 residues. Germline loops: CDR1 PRHDT, CDR2 FYEKMQ (reference sequence). CDR3 nucleotides: TGTGCCAGCAGCTCATACAGGGGGCCGAGCTCTGGAAACACCATATATTTT. Translating it yields CASSSYRGPSSGNTIYF.

A word on this clone: This sample includes further DNA sequences coding for the same CDR3. CDR3 in amino acids: CASSISSGTDTQYF. In DNA, the CDR3 is TGTGCCAGTAGTATTTCTAGCGGCACAGATACGCAGTATTTT. The chain is built from TRBV19 and TRBJ2-3; tentative D call: TRBD2 (6 bases). The germline gives CDR1 LNHDA, CDR2 SQIVND (reference sequence). With 3 bases removed from V and 1 base from J, the gap between germline ends came to 8 bases. The CDR3 is made up of 14 amino acids.

The chain uses TRBV19 and TRBJ2-3; tentative D call: TRBD2 (7 bases). The CDR3 consists of 15 residues. Germline CDR1 LNHDA, CDR2 SQIVND (reference sequence). The V end was cut by 7 bases, the J end by 3 bases, with 17 bases between. CDR3: CASTRVGGRTDTQYF. In DNA form, the CDR3 reads TGTGCCAGTACCCGGGTGGGGGGGCGGACAGATACGCAGTATTTT.

The genes are TRBV7-3 and TRBJ2-1, with TRBD2 matching 10 bases. This CDR3 region has 15 residues. Germline values: CDR1 SGHTA, CDR2 FQGTGA. The junction had 4 bases not matched to a gene; V was cut back by 2 bases and J by 6 bases. The CDR3 region is CASSLQAGGFNEQFF. The CDR3 DNA sequence: TGTGCCAGCAGCTTACAAGCGGGGGGGTTCAATGAGCAGTTCTTC.

The chain joins TRBV4-1 to TRBJ2-1, with unresolved D. Per germline, CDR1 MGHRA and CDR2 YSYEKL. The germline V and J ends were trimmed by 1 base and 4 bases, with 11 bases remaining between them. There are 15 residues in the CDR3. The CDR3 is CASSQGYFSYNEQFF. The CDR3 DNA reads TGCGCCAGCAGCCAAGGATACTTCTCGTACAATGAGCAGTTCTTC.

The chain carries TRBV6-5 and TRBJ1-4; the D gene is possibly TRBD1 (5 bases). Trimming shortened V by 0 bases and J by 3 bases, and 11 bases separated the two germline ends. The CDR3 spans 16 residues. Germline loops: CDR1 MNHEY, CDR2 SVGAGI. CDR3 coding DNA: TGTGCCAGCAGTTACTCGCATGGGGCGGCTAATGAAAAACTGTTTTTT. Translating it yields CASSYSHGAANEKLFF.

The chain couples TRBV12-3 or TRBV12-4 to TRBJ1-2, with 8 bases that match TRBD1. The CDR3 sequence is 12 residues long. Trimming at V came to 9 bases and at J to 5 bases, leaving 5 bases not matched to a gene. The CDR3 DNA reads TGTGCCAGTCTGACAGGGGTGTATGGCTACACCTTC. Residues: CASLTGVYGYTF.

This chain uses TRBV4-3 with TRBJ2-1; TRBD1 is a possible D gene (6 bases). The germline V gene has CDR1 LGHNA and CDR2 YSLEER. CDR3 size: 16 residues. The ends were cut back, 3 bases at V and 4 bases at J, with 16 bases in the middle. In nucleotides, the CDR3 is TGCGCCAGCAGCCACAACAGGGTGCCCCTTTACAATGAGCAGTTCTTC. Translating it yields CASSHNRVPLYNEQFF.

J is TRBJ2-2 and V is TRBV11-3; D is unclear. Looked up from germline, CDR1 is SGHNT and CDR2 is YENEEA. V lost 4 bases, J lost 5 bases, and 8 bases lay in between. The CDR3 covers 13 residues. The CDR3 loop is CASSSLRTGELFF. In DNA form, the CDR3 reads TGTGCCAGCAGCTCGCTGAGGACCGGGGAGCTGTTTTTT. Full variable domain (missing parts from reference TRBV11-3 and TRBJ2-2): EAGVVQSPRYKIIEKKQPVAFWCNPISGHNTLYWYLQNLGQGPELLIRYENEEAVDDSQLPKDRFSAERLKGVDSTLKIQPAELGDSAVYLCASSSLRTGELFFGEGSRLTVL.

The chain joins TRBV7-8 to TRBJ1-5; TRBD1 matches 8 bases. The V segment lost 6 bases and the J segment 6 bases; nucleotides outside the gene matches: 10. This CDR3 comprises 15 residues. Germline assignment: CDR1 SGHVS and CDR2 FQNEAQ. CDR3 protein: CASRPDRGSGQPQHF. CDR3 in DNA: TGTGCCAGCAGACCCGACAGGGGCTCGGGTCAGCCCCAGCATTTT.

The chain carries TRBV9 and TRBJ2-1; 8 bases map to TRBD2. The CDR3 is 13 residues long. Losses at the gene ends were 1 base for V and 7 bases for J; bases not matched to a gene: 1. Germline lookup yields CDR1 SGDLS and CDR2 YYNGEE. The CDR3 DNA sequence: TGTGCCAGCAGCGTATCGGGGGGGAATGAGCAGTTCTTC. It yields the protein CASSVSGGNEQFF.

A remark on this clone: The sample contains more than one DNA sequence encoding this CDR3. V and J are TRBV15 and TRBJ2-5; no definite D call. CDR3 length equals 14 residues. V dropped 0 bases and J dropped 3 bases, with 8 bases sitting between them. Germline CDR1 and CDR2: LNHNV and YYDKDF (reference sequence). The CDR3 sequence is CATSREGLKETQYF. The DNA for the CDR3 is TGTGCCACCAGCAGAGAGGGCCTCAAAGAGACCCAGTACTTC.

Concerning this clone: Distinct nucleotide sequences in the sample also encode this CDR3. This rearrangement joins TRBV6-2 or TRBV6-3 to TRBJ1-5, with D tentatively TRBD1 (6 bases). The CDR3 is 14 amino acids. The V gene's germline CDR1 is MNHEY and CDR2 SVGEGT. The V and J ends lost 2 bases and 6 bases respectively, with 11 bases between them. The CDR3, as DNA: TGTGCCAGCAGTTACGGGGGGGCTGGTCAGCCCCAGCATTTT. Translating it yields CASSYGGAGQPQHF.

The rearrangement links TRBV4-1 to TRBJ2-2, with a possible D match to TRBD1 (6 bases). CDR3 size: 14 residues. The V gene's germline CDR1 is MGHRA and CDR2 YSYEKL. V was cut by 1 base and J by 3 bases, with 6 bases left in between. CDR3: CASSQGQDTGELFF. The CDR3 bases are TGCGCCAGCAGCCAAGGACAGGACACCGGGGAGCTGTTTTTT.

The chain links TRBV5-4 to TRBJ1-3; perhaps TRBD1 as D (6 bases). The germline V gene encodes CDR1 SGHNT and CDR2 YYREEE (reference sequence). The CDR3 loop spans 15 amino acids. Trimming took off 4 bases at V and 4 bases at J, with 15 bases between the two ends. CDR3 coding DNA: TGTGCCAGCAGCCGAGGGGGGGGACCCGGAAACACCATATATTTT. As protein: CASSRGGGPGNTIYF.

The rearrangement joins TRBV6-5 to TRBJ2-7, with a possible D match to TRBD1 (6 bases). This CDR3 has 15 residues. The germline V gene has CDR1 MNHEY and CDR2 SVGAGI. V lost 6 bases, J lost 2 bases, and 17 bases lay in between. As DNA, the CDR3 is TGTGCCAGCAGAGTCGGGCCAGGGGCCCCCTACGAGCAGTACTTC. Protein product: CASRVGPGAPYEQYF.

This clone showed up just a few times. The J gene is TRBJ2-3, the V gene TRBV15; perhaps TRBD2 as D (5 bases). The CDR3 covers 14 residues. Trimming left V 5 bases short and J 4 bases short, with 13 bases between. Germline CDR1 reads LNHNV; CDR2 reads YYDKDF (reference sequence). Written as DNA, the CDR3 is TGTGCCACCAGCGGTAGTCTAGCATCAGATACGCAGTATTTT. Its translation: CATSGSLASDTQYF.

This chain links TRBV2 with TRBJ1-2; the D gene is possibly TRBD1 (6 bases). Germline CDR1 reads SNHLY; CDR2 reads FYNNEI. Trimming left V 7 bases short and J 4 bases short, with 16 bases between. The CDR3 totals 14 residues. The CDR3 region has the DNA TGTGCCAGCACCGAGGGGGTCAGAGGCTATGGCTACACCTTC. This encodes CASTEGVRGYGYTF.

The rearrangement uses TRBV24-1 and TRBJ2-2, with TRBD1 identical over 11 bases. Trimming at V came to 3 bases and at J to 6 bases, leaving 8 bases not matched to a gene. The CDR3 runs to 17 residues. Germline CDR1 and CDR2: KGHDR and SFDVKD. CDR3 DNA sequence: TGTGCCACCAGTGATCCTCCCGGGACAGGGGGTTCCGGGGAGCTGTTTTTT. The encoded protein is CATSDPPGTGGSGELFF.

In nucleotides, the CDR3 is TGTGCCAGCAGCCGTCGAGGCACTAACTATGGCTACACCTTC. Translation gives CASSRRGTNYGYTF. The chain combines TRBV7-9 with TRBJ1-2; no clear D. V was trimmed by 5 bases and J by 0 bases, leaving 10 bases between them. The CDR3 extends over 14 amino acids. Germline CDR1 is SEHNR and CDR2 is FQNEAQ (reference sequence). The whole variable domain, filled in from reference TRBV7-9 and TRBJ1-2, reads DTGVSQNPRHKITKRGQNVTFRCDPISEHNRLYWYRQTLGQGPEFLTYFQNEAQLEKSRLLSDRFSAERPKGSFSTLEIQRTEQGDSAMYLCASSRRGTNYGYTFGSGTRLTVV.

This chain uses TRBV19 with TRBJ1-5; TRBD1 matches at 7 bases. CDR3 length: 16 amino acids. CDR1 is LNHDA, CDR2 SQIVND, per germline (reference sequence). Unmatched junction bases numbered 4, after V lost 2 bases and J lost 0 bases. The CDR3 loop reads CASSIMGQTSNQPQHF. The CDR3 DNA sequence: TGTGCCAGTAGTATAATGGGACAGACTAGCAATCAGCCCCAGCATTTT.

This clone was observed many times. This chain uses TRBV28 with TRBJ2-1, with D tentatively TRBD1 (6 bases). Trimming pared 3 bases from V and 7 bases from J, leaving 22 bases between. CDR1 MDHEN and CDR2 SYDVKM come from the germline V gene. This CDR3 comprises 17 residues. The CDR3 region has the DNA TGTGCCAGCAGTTTGTCGGGCTTATTGGGCAGGGGAAATGAGCAGTTCTTC. Its translation is CASSLSGLLGRGNEQFF.

This chain links TRBV28 with TRBJ1-5, with TRBD1 as a possible D gene (5 bases). Trimming took off 6 bases at V and 4 bases at J, with 16 bases between the two ends. CDR3 size: 15 residues. The germline V gene has CDR1 MDHEN and CDR2 SYDVKM. The CDR3 region is CASRRGGGRNQPQHF. CDR3 DNA sequence: TGTGCCAGCAGACGAGGTGGGGGGAGGAATCAGCCCCAGCATTTT.